This T cell receptor beta chain comes out of a study of T cells after yellow fever vaccination. V lost 1 base and J 4 bases, leaving 11 bases between the germline ends. The CDR3 consists of 15 residues. Germline V gives CDR1 LGHNA, CDR2 YSLEER. The TCR cDNA carried a universal primer site and UMIs from 5'RACE template switching. One entry per CDR3 protein, called by TCRdb with MiXCR from the 5' RACE reads. The sample holds over 65,000 distinct CDR3 sequences, 13% seen once. The J gene is TRBJ2-1, the V gene TRBV4-3; TRBD1 might be the D (6 bases). The sequences come from CD8+ T cells not binding an NS4B(214-222) dextramer, sorted from PBMCs, collected roughly 20 days after the first yellow fever vaccination. The receptor was derived from a man younger than 35 who received the YFV17D yellow fever vaccine. CDR3 sequence reads: CASSQAPGAYNEQFF. The CDR3 DNA follows: TGCGCCAGCAGCCAAGCCCCAGGGGCGTACAATGAGCAGTTCTTC.